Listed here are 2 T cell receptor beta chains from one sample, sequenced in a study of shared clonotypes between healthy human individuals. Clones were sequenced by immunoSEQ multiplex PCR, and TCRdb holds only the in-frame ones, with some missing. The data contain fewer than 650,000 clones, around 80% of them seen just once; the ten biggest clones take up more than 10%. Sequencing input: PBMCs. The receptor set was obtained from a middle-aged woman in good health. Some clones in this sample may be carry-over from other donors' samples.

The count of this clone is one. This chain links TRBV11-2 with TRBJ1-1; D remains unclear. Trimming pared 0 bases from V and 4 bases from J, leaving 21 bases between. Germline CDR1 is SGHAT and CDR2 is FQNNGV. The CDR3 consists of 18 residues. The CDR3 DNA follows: TGTGCCAGCAGCTTAGACGTGGGTGAATTTTCCGGGGTCACTGAAGCTTTCTTT. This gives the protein CASSLDVGEFSGVTEAFF.

DNA for the CDR3: TGTGCCAGCAGTCGCCCGACTAGCGGGGTCTACGAGCAGTACTTC. Protein sequence: CASSRPTSGVYEQYF. The chain couples TRBV28 to TRBJ2-7, with 11 bases fitting TRBD2. This CDR3 region has 15 residues. Germline values: CDR1 MDHEN, CDR2 SYDVKM. Trimming removed 5 bases from V and 3 bases from J; junction bases left unmatched: 6.